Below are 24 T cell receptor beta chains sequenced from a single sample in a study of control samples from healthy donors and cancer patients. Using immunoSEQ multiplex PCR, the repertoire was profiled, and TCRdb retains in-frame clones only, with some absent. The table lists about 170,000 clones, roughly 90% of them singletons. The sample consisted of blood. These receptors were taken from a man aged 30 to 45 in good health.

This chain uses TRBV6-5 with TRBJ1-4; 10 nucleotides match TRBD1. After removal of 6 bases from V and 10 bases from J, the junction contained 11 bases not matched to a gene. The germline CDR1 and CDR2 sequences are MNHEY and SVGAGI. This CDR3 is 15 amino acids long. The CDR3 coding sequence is TGTGCCAGCAGCATATCCGGGACAGGGGTTGGAAAACTGTTTTTT. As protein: CASSISGTGVGKLFF.

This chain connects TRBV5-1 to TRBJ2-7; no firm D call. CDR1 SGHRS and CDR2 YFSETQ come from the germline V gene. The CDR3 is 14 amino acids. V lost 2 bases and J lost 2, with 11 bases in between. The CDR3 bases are TGCGCCAGCAGCTTTGACCGACCGACCTACGAGCAGTACTTC. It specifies CASSFDRPTYEQYF.

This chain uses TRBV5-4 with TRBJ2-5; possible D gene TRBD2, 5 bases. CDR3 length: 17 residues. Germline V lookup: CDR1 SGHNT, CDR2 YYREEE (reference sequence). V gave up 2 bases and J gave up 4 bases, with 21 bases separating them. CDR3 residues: CASSFSTALSGSETQYF. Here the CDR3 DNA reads TGTGCCAGCAGCTTTTCTACCGCTCTAAGCGGCTCAGAGACCCAGTACTTC.

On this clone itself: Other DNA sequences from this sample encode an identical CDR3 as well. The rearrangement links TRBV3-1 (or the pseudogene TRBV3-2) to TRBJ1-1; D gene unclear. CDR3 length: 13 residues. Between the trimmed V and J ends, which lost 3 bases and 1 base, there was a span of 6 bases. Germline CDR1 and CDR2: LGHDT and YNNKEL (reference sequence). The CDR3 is CASSQGSNTEAFF. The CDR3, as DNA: TGTGCCAGCAGCCAGGGATCGAACACTGAAGCTTTCTTT.

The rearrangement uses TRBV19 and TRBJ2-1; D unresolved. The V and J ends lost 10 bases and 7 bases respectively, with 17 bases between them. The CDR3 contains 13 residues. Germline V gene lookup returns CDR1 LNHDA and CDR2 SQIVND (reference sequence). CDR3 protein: CATGPTPGNEQFF. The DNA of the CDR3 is TGTGCCACCGGGCCTACCCCCGGGAATGAGCAGTTCTTC.

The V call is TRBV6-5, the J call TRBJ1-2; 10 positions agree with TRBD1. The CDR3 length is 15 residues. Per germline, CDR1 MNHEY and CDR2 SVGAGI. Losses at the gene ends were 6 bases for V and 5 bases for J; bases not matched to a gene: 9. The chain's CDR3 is CASRRRQGAHYGYTF. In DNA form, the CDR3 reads TGTGCCAGCAGAAGAAGACAGGGGGCGCATTATGGCTACACCTTC.

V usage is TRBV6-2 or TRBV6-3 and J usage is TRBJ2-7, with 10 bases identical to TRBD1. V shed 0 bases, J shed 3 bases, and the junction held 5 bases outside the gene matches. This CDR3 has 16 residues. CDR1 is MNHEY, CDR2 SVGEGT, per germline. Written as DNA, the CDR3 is TGTGCCAGCAGTTACTCCCGACAGGGGGCTTTCTACGAGCAGTACTTC. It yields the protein CASSYSRQGAFYEQYF.

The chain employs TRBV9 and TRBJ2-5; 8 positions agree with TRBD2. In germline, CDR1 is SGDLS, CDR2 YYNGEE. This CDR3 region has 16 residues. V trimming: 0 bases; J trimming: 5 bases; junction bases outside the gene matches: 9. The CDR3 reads CASSVGPNLAGETQYF. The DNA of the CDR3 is TGTGCCAGCAGCGTAGGGCCTAACTTAGCGGGGGAGACCCAGTACTTC.

The CDR3 bases are TGTGCCAGCAGCCTCCACGGGGGCGATTCACCCCTCCACTTT. It is translated as CASSLHGGDSPLHF. The chain carries TRBV3-1 (or the pseudogene TRBV3-2) and TRBJ1-6; D is possibly TRBD1 (6 bases). CDR1 is LGHDT, CDR2 YNNKEL, per germline (reference sequence). This CDR3 is built from 14 residues. Trimming stripped 4 bases from V and 8 bases from J, with 12 bases between.

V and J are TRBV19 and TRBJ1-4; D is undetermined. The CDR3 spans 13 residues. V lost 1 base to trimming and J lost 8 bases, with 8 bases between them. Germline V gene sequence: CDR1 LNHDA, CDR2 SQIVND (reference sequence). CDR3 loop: CASSIGIEEKLFF. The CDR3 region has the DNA TGTGCCAGTAGTATAGGGATCGAAGAAAAACTGTTTTTT.

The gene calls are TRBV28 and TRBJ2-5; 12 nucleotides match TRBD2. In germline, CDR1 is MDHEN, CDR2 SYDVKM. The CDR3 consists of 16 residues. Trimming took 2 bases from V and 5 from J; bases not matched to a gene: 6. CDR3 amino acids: CASSLGLAGGGETQYF. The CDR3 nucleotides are TGTGCCAGCAGTTTAGGGCTAGCGGGAGGGGGGGAGACCCAGTACTTC.

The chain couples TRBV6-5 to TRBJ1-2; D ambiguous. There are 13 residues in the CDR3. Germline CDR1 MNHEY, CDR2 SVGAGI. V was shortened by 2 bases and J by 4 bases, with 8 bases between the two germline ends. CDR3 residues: CASSYAETYGYTF. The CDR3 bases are TGTGCCAGCAGTTACGCGGAAACCTATGGCTACACCTTC.

The CDR3 protein is CASSLRGQQYF. In DNA form, the CDR3 reads TGTGCCAGCAGCCTTCGGGGTCAGCAGTACTTC. V is TRBV6-6 and J is TRBJ2-7, with a tentative D call TRBD2 (5 bases). Trimming cost V 6 bases and J 8 bases, with 11 bases left between them. Per germline, CDR1 MNHNY and CDR2 SVGAGI (reference sequence). CDR3 length equals 11 residues.

The CDR3 reads CASSFAGSYNEQFF. CDR3 nucleotide sequence: TGTGCCAGCAGCTTTGCAGGGAGTTACAATGAGCAGTTCTTC. This sequence joins TRBV7-2 and TRBJ2-1; D tentatively reads TRBD1 or TRBD2 (5 bases each). The CDR3 has 14 amino acids. V was cut by 3 bases and J by 4 bases, with 10 bases left in between. Germline V lookup: CDR1 SGHTA, CDR2 FQGNSA.

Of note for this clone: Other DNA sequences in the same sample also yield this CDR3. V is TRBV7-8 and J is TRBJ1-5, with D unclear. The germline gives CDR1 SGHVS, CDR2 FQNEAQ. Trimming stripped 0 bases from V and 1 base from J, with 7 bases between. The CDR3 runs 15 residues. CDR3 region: CASSLAHGSNQPQHF. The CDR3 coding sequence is TGTGCCAGCAGCTTAGCCCACGGGAGCAATCAGCCCCAGCATTTT.

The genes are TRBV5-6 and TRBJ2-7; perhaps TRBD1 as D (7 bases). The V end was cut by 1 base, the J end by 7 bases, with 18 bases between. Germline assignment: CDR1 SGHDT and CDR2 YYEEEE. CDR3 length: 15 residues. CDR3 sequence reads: CASSLRSTGAGEQYF. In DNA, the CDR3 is TGTGCCAGCAGCTTGAGGAGTACAGGGGCGGGGGAGCAGTACTTC.

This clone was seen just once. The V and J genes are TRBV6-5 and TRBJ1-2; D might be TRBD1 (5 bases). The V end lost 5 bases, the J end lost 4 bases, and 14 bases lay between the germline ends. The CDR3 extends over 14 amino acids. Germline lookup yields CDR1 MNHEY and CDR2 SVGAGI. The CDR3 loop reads CASSIPGRFYGYTF. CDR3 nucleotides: TGTGCCAGCAGTATACCGGGACGGTTCTATGGCTACACCTTC.

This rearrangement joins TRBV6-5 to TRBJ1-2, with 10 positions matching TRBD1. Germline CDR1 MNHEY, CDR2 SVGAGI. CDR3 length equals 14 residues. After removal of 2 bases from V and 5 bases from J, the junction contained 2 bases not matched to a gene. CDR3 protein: CASSYGTGEYGYTF. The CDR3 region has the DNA TGTGCCAGCAGTTACGGGACAGGGGAATATGGCTACACCTTC.

CDR3 bases: TGTGCCTCCGGACTAGTAGGGGCCGGGGAGCTGTTTTTT. Amino acid sequence: CASGLVGAGELFF. V usage is TRBV5-8 and J usage is TRBJ2-2; TRBD2 agrees at 7 bases. The CDR3 totals 13 residues. The V and J ends lost 10 bases and 6 bases, in that order; junction bases with no gene match: 9. CDR1 is SGHTS, CDR2 YDEGEE, per germline.

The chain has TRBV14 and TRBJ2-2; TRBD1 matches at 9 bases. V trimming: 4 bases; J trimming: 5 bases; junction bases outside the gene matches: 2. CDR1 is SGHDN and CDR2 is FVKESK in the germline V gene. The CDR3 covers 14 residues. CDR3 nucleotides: TGTGCCAGCAGCCCTGGACAGGGGACCGGGGAGCTGTTTTTT. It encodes CASSPGQGTGELFF.

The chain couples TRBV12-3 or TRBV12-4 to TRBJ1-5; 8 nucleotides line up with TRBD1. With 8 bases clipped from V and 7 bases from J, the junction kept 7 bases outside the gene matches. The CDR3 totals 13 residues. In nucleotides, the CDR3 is TGTGCCAGCCACACAGGGGGGGGACAGCCCCAGCATTTT. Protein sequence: CASHTGGGQPQHF.

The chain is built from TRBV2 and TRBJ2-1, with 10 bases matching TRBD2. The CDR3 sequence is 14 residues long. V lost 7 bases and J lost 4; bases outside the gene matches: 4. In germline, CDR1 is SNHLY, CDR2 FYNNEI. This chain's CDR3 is CASKLAGVYNEQFF. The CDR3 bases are TGTGCCAGCAAGCTAGCGGGAGTGTACAATGAGCAGTTCTTC.

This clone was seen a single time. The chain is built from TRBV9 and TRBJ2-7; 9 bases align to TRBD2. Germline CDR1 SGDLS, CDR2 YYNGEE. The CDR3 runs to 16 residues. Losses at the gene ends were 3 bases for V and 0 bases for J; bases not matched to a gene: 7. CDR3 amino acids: CASSGGASGASYEQYF. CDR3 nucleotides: TGTGCCAGCAGCGGAGGGGCTAGCGGGGCCTCCTACGAGCAGTACTTC.

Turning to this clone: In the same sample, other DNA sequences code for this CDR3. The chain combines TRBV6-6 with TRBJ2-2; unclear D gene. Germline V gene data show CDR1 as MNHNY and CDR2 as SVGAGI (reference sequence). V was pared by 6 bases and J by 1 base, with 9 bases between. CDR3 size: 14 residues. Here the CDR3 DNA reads TGTGCCAGCAGGTTTCAGGAGAACACCGGGGAGCTGTTTTTT. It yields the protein CASRFQENTGELFF.